This TCR beta chain appears in the sequencing data of a study of T cell changes during pregnancy in multiple sclerosis. Profiling relied on immunoSEQ multiplex PCR, and the TCRdb table lists in-frame clones only, not all of them. The data show about 61,000 clones, 90% seen once. The trim removed 1 base at V and 3 bases at J, leaving 3 bases unmatched. Germline CDR1 LGHNA, CDR2 YSLEER. The CDR3 covers 15 residues. Sequenced here: peripheral blood, sampled in the first trimester of pregnancy. This receptor was identified in a female donor in good health, enrolled as a control in a pregnancy study. This chain links TRBV4-3 with TRBJ2-7; 10 nucleotides match TRBD2. CDR3 in amino acids: CASSQGTSGDYEQYF. The CDR3 nucleotides read TGCGCCAGCAGCCAAGGCACTAGCGGGGACTACGAGCAGTACTTC.